One sample yielded the 29 T cell receptor beta chains listed below, sequenced in a study of blood T cells in healthy people across ages. The second PCR ran roughly 7 to 12 cycles with a sample-barcoded 5' primer and J-beta primers. TCRdb re-analysed the 5' RACE reads in MiXCR, keeping a single row per CDR3 protein. The table includes a few hundred thousand distinct CDR3 sequences, 50% to 60% detected once. The sequenced material came from blood. These receptors all stem from a man aged 60 to 75 in good health.

The chain combines TRBV19 with TRBJ2-5; D gene uncertain. V shed 10 bases and J shed 4 bases, with 10 bases lying between them. The germline gives CDR1 LNHDA, CDR2 SQIVND (reference sequence). CDR3 length: 11 residues. CDR3 residues: CATQSGETQYF. DNA of the CDR3: TGTGCCACCCAATCGGGAGAGACCCAGTACTTC.

The chain recombines TRBV4-3 with TRBJ2-4; TRBD2 might be the D (5 bases). The CDR3 is 14 amino acids. From germline, CDR1 is LGHNA and CDR2 YSLEER. Trimming shortened V by 0 bases and J by 8 bases, and 11 bases separated the two germline ends. The CDR3 loop reads CASSQDRGSYIQYF. CDR3 DNA sequence: TGCGCCAGCAGCCAAGATAGAGGGTCGTACATTCAGTACTTC.

This clonotype was detected once. The genes are TRBV21-1 and TRBJ2-5; the DNA was not used to check the table's D call, TRBD2. TRBV21-1 represents a pseudogene. CDR3 size: 16 residues. The CDR3: CASGLRLRPSQETQYF. The CDR3 DNA follows: TGTGCCAGCGGCTTACGTTTGAGACCCTCTCAAGAGACCCAGTACTTC.

V gene TRBV20-1 combines with J gene TRBJ2-1; no firm D call. From germline, CDR1 is DFQATT and CDR2 SNEGSKA (reference sequence). Trimming took off 6 bases at V and 0 bases at J, with 12 bases between the two ends. The CDR3 consists of 14 residues. The CDR3 bases are TGCAGTGCGGAAACTAAGAGCTCCTACAATGAGCAGTTCTTC. This sequence encodes CSAETKSSYNEQFF.

V gene TRBV6-5 combines with J gene TRBJ2-7, with D hard to call. CDR3 size: 16 residues. Trimming took off 0 bases at V and 3 bases at J, with 15 bases between the two ends. Per germline, CDR1 MNHEY and CDR2 SVGAGI. The CDR3 DNA reads TGTGCCAGCAGTTACTCGACGCACAGAACAAACTACGAGCAGTACTTC. It yields the protein CASSYSTHRTNYEQYF.

CDR3 sequence reads: CSAPPRRGGDEQYF. CDR3 bases: TGCAGTGCTCCCCCCCGGCGGGGGGGGGATGAGCAGTACTTC. This chain joins TRBV20-1 and TRBJ2-7, with TRBD2 matching 9 bases. Germline V gives CDR1 DFQATT, CDR2 SNEGSKA (reference sequence). This CDR3 is 14 amino acids long. J lost 7 bases, V lost 5 bases, and 12 bases had no gene match.

This chain joins TRBV19 and TRBJ2-7; 7 nucleotides match TRBD1. Germline-derived CDR1 and CDR2 are LNHDA and SQIVND (reference sequence). The CDR3 is 15 amino acids. J was trimmed by 4 bases and V by 3 bases; bases with no gene match: 9. DNA for the CDR3: TGTGCCAGTAGTATCGCGACTGGGACAGATTACGAGCAGTACTTC. This sequence encodes CASSIATGTDYEQYF.

The rearrangement uses TRBV27 and TRBJ2-3, with 8 bases that match TRBD2. CDR1 and CDR2 from the germline V gene are MNHEY and SMNVEV (reference sequence). Germline trimming cut 5 bases from V and 5 bases from J; bases unmatched to any gene: 15. The CDR3 consists of 17 residues. The CDR3 sequence: CASSARGGDGRIDTQYF. The CDR3, as DNA: TGTGCCAGCAGTGCCCGGGGGGGGGACGGGAGGATAGATACGCAGTATTTT.

The table lists this clonotype with a few counts. The chain carries TRBV28 and TRBJ2-7; D is possibly TRBD2 (6 bases). The V end lost 6 bases, the J end lost 6 bases, and 12 bases lay between the germline ends. The CDR3 is made up of 12 amino acids. Germline V gene lookup returns CDR1 MDHEN and CDR2 SYDVKM. In nucleotides, the CDR3 is TGTGCCAGCAGCCAACTAGCAGGCGAGCAGTACTTC. Translated, it gives CASSQLAGEQYF.

The V gene is TRBV7-2, the J gene TRBJ2-1, with 7 bases identical to TRBD2. This CDR3 has 13 amino acids. Germline V gene sequence: CDR1 SGHTA, CDR2 FQGNSA. The J segment lost 6 bases and the V segment lost 6 bases, leaving 5 bases of the junction unmatched. The CDR3 DNA reads TGTGCCAGCAGAGGCGGGAGCTCCAATGAGCAGTTCTTC. Amino acid sequence: CASRGGSSNEQFF.

This clonotype was observed a few times. The rearrangement links TRBV15 to TRBJ2-7; D is tentatively TRBD1 or TRBD2 (5 bases each). This CDR3 has 15 residues. Deletions cut 1 base from V and 1 base from J, with 11 bases between. Germline V CDR1 and CDR2: LNHNV, YYDKDF (reference sequence). The CDR3 DNA reads as TGTGCCACCAGCAGAGGAGGGGCGTCATCCTACGAGCAGTACTTC. This translates into CATSRGGASSYEQYF.

This clonotype has at least ten counts. The genes are TRBV20-1 and TRBJ2-5; 9 bases fit TRBD2. The CDR3 runs 13 residues. Germline CDR1 reads DFQATT; CDR2 reads SNEGSKA (reference sequence). The V gene end was trimmed by 6 bases and the J gene end by 5 bases; junction bases not matched to a gene: 7. The CDR3 loop is CSAPTSGEETQYF. In nucleotides, the CDR3 is TGCAGTGCCCCGACTAGCGGAGAGGAGACCCAGTACTTC.

The chain joins TRBV29-1 to TRBJ2-1; D is possibly TRBD2 (5 bases). From germline, CDR1 is SQVTM and CDR2 ANQGSEA. V dropped 4 bases and J dropped 0 bases, with 7 bases sitting between them. This CDR3 comprises 13 residues. The chain's CDR3 is CSVGRSSYNEQFF. The DNA of the CDR3 is TGCAGCGTTGGGAGGAGCTCCTACAATGAGCAGTTCTTC.

V gene TRBV20-1 combines with J gene TRBJ1-2; D gene ambiguous. V shed 6 bases and J shed 7 bases, with 18 bases lying between them. The V gene's germline CDR1 is DFQATT and CDR2 SNEGSKA (reference sequence). The CDR3 has 13 amino acids. Written as DNA, the CDR3 is TGCAGTGCCGCGAATTCACTAACCCTTGGCTACACCTTC. Translated: CSAANSLTLGYTF.

The J gene is TRBJ2-3, the V gene TRBV24-1; no definite D call. V was cut by 3 bases and J by 0 bases, with 9 bases left in between. The germline gives CDR1 KGHDR, CDR2 SFDVKD. This CDR3 spans 15 amino acids. CDR3 sequence (DNA): TGTGCCACCAGTGATATATCTTATAGCACAGATACGCAGTATTTT. Translated: CATSDISYSTDTQYF.

J is TRBJ2-1 and V is TRBV7-3; no reliable D call. Germline assignment: CDR1 SGHTA and CDR2 FQGTGA. The CDR3 length is 14 residues. Trimming took off 5 bases at V and 0 bases at J, with 8 bases between the two ends. In DNA form, the CDR3 reads TGTGCCAGCAGCAGATCATTCTCCTACAATGAGCAGTTCTTC. Residues: CASSRSFSYNEQFF.

The chain carries TRBV20-1 and TRBJ2-7; 11 bases are a match to TRBD2. The CDR3 is made up of 15 amino acids. The V segment lost 3 bases and the J segment 5 bases; nucleotides outside the gene matches: 9. Germline V CDR1 and CDR2: DFQATT, SNEGSKA (reference sequence). The CDR3 sequence is CSASPTSGIKNEQYF. In nucleotides, the CDR3 is TGCAGTGCTAGCCCGACTAGCGGGATAAAGAACGAGCAGTACTTC.

With regard to this clonotype: Sequence at one end of the junction differs from germline and may be a read error. The CDR3 spells CASRRGGSTDTRYF. In DNA form, the CDR3 reads TGTGCCAGCAGGAGGGGGGGAAGCACAGATACGCGGTATTTT. The V gene is TRBV7-2, the J gene TRBJ2-3, with a tentative D call TRBD2 (7 bases). This CDR3 has 14 amino acids. Germline values: CDR1 SGHTA, CDR2 FQGNSA.

V is TRBV18 and J is TRBJ1-2; 7 bases fit TRBD1. The CDR3 is made up of 14 amino acids. The J segment lost 0 bases and the V segment lost 3 bases, leaving 1 base of the junction unmatched. Germline V CDR1 and CDR2: KGHSH, LQKENI. CDR3 in DNA: TGTGCCAGCTCACCTCAGGGGGCTAACTATGGCTACACCTTC. This encodes CASSPQGANYGYTF. The entire variable domain, with the rest obtained from reference TRBV18 and TRBJ1-2, is as follows: NAGVMQNPRHLVRRRGQEARLRCSPMKGHSHVYWYRQLPEEGLKFMVYLQKENIIDESGMPKERFSAEFPKEGPSILRIQQVVRGDSAAYFCASSPQGANYGYTFGSGTRLTVV.

The V call is TRBV5-1, the J call TRBJ2-1; 8 bases map to TRBD1. The germline V gene has CDR1 SGHRS and CDR2 YFSETQ. Trimming removed 4 bases from V and 8 bases from J; junction bases left unmatched: 14. The CDR3 is made up of 16 amino acids. The CDR3 nucleotides read TGCGCCAGCAGCCCAAGACAGGGGAGTGGCTGGGATGAGCAGTTCTTC. Its translation is CASSPRQGSGWDEQFF.

This clonotype was detected only once. The rearrangement links TRBV6-5 to TRBJ2-7, with D maybe TRBD1 (6 bases). Germline V CDR1 and CDR2: MNHEY, SVGAGI. V was pared by 0 bases and J by 4 bases, with 16 bases between. CDR3 length equals 16 residues. For the CDR3, the DNA is TGTGCCAGCAGTTACTCGTCGAGTCAGGGGTTTTACGAGCAGTACTTC. It is translated as CASSYSSSQGFYEQYF.

Of note for this clonotype: This could be a read error, since a much larger clone is one nucleotide away. This CDR3 reads CASRTTGELFF. For the CDR3, the DNA is TGTGCCAGCAGGACCACCGGGGAGCTGTTTTTT. The rearrangement joins TRBV7-9 to TRBJ2-2; D is uncertain. The V gene's germline CDR1 is SEHNR and CDR2 FQNEAQ (reference sequence). V was shortened by 6 bases and J by 4 bases, with 3 bases between the two germline ends. The CDR3 spans 11 residues.

The chain couples TRBV13 to TRBJ2-5, with 10 bases lining up with TRBD2. In germline, CDR1 is PRHDT, CDR2 FYEKMQ (reference sequence). The V gene end was trimmed by 3 bases and the J gene end by 5 bases; junction bases not matched to a gene: 3. The CDR3 extends over 14 amino acids. CDR3 residues: CASSFLAGVETQYF. In DNA, the CDR3 is TGTGCCAGCAGCTTTCTAGCGGGAGTGGAGACCCAGTACTTC.

V is TRBV5-5 and J is TRBJ2-5, with a weak D call TRBD2 (6 bases). Germline lookup yields CDR1 SGHKS and CDR2 YYEKEE (reference sequence). The CDR3 totals 14 residues. V was clipped by 5 bases and J by 5 bases, with 16 bases between them. CDR3 nucleotide sequence: TGTGCCAGCAGAAAGGACTACCTCCGGGAGACCCAGTACTTC. The encoded protein is CASRKDYLRETQYF.

The chain carries TRBV15 and TRBJ2-2; 9 nucleotides line up with TRBD1. V was pared by 0 bases and J by 7 bases, with 12 bases of the junction left unmatched. The germline V gene encodes CDR1 LNHNV and CDR2 YYDKDF (reference sequence). The CDR3 covers 18 residues. The CDR3 loop is CATSRDGTGTGKDGELFF. CDR3 bases: TGTGCCACCAGCAGAGATGGCACCGGGACAGGGAAAGACGGGGAGCTGTTTTTT.

The chain links TRBV12-3 or TRBV12-4 to TRBJ2-1, with 9 positions matching TRBD2. V dropped 2 bases and J dropped 9; count of bases not matched to a gene: 8. CDR3 length: 15 amino acids. CDR3 DNA: TGTGCCAGCAGTTTAATTGCGGGAGGGCGGAGTGAGCAGTTCTTC. Its protein is CASSLIAGGRSEQFF.

This clonotype appeared a few times. The chain uses TRBV5-5 and TRBJ2-7, with 8 nucleotides matching TRBD2. The J segment lost 7 bases and the V segment lost 4 bases, leaving 16 bases of the junction unmatched. The length of the CDR3 is 16 residues. From germline, CDR1 is SGHKS and CDR2 YYEKEE (reference sequence). CDR3: CASSDGGGGQVGEQYF. CDR3 nucleotides: TGTGCCAGCAGCGATGGGGGCGGGGGGCAAGTCGGTGAGCAGTACTTC.

This clonotype came up a few times. V and J are TRBV6-5 and TRBJ2-3, with D perhaps being TRBD1 or TRBD2 (6 bases each). The CDR3 spans 13 residues. Between the trimmed V and J ends, which lost 6 bases and 6 bases, there was a span of 13 bases. CDR1 and CDR2 from the germline V gene are MNHEY and SVGAGI. CDR3 region: CASRPVGGDTQYF. The DNA of the CDR3 is TGTGCCAGCAGGCCCGTAGGGGGGGATACGCAGTATTTT.

V gene TRBV11-2 combines with J gene TRBJ2-7; 7 positions agree with TRBD1. CDR3 length equals 16 residues. Germline-derived CDR1 and CDR2 are SGHAT and FQNNGV. Germline trimming cut 1 base from V and 2 bases from J; bases unmatched to any gene: 8. DNA of the CDR3: TGTGCCAGCAGCTTAGTTGGGGGACAGCAAGCCTACGAGCAGTACTTC. This translates into CASSLVGGQQAYEQYF.